A single sample is the source of the 7 T cell receptor beta chains below, sequenced in a study of shared clonotypes between healthy human individuals. The naive CD8 fraction comprised CD45RO-negative cells positively selected for CCR7 and excluded terminally differentiated effector memory CD45RA+ cells. Some clones are missing from TCRdb's copy, which holds only in-frame ones; the method was immunoSEQ multiplex PCR. Among approximately 2,200,000 clones listed, 85% to 95% were seen once. The sample taken for sequencing was naive CD8+ T cells from PBMCs. These TCRs come from a man aged 18 to 30 in good health. Some clones in this sample may be carry-over from other donors' samples.

This rearrangement joins TRBV9 to TRBJ1-1; D is undetermined. V was cut by 4 bases and J by 3 bases, with 13 bases left in between. CDR1 SGDLS and CDR2 YYNGEE come from the germline V gene. This CDR3 spans 14 amino acids. The CDR3 is CASSRGLLDTEAFF. In nucleotides, the CDR3 is TGTGCCAGCAGCCGAGGACTCTTAGACACTGAAGCTTTCTTT.

The V gene is TRBV5-6, the J gene TRBJ2-3, with D perhaps matching TRBD2 (5 bases). CDR1 is SGHDT, CDR2 YYEEEE, per germline. The CDR3 runs 16 residues. The V and J ends lost 2 bases and 2 bases respectively, with 15 bases between them. The CDR3 protein is CASSLLDSKHTDTQYF. Here the CDR3 DNA reads TGTGCCAGCAGCTTATTGGACTCAAAACACACAGATACGCAGTATTTT. Using reference TRBV5-6 and TRBJ2-3 for the parts outside the CDR3, the full variable domain is DAGVTQSPTHLIKTRGQQVTLRCSPKSGHDTVSWYQQALGQGPQFIFQYYEEEERQRGNFPDRFSGHQFPNYSSELNVNALLLGDSALYLCASSLLDSKHTDTQYFGPGTRLTVL.

The chain is built from TRBV29-1 and TRBJ2-7, with 11 bases that match TRBD1. Germline CDR1 reads SQVTM; CDR2 reads ANQGSEA. The CDR3 loop spans 12 amino acids. Losses at the gene ends were 7 bases for V and 5 bases for J; bases not matched to a gene: 4. The DNA of the CDR3 is TGCAGCGCGGACAGGGGGCGAAACGAGCAGTACTTC. It translates to CSADRGRNEQYF.

The chain is built from TRBV5-6 and TRBJ1-5, with TRBD1 identical over 7 bases. Germline V gene data show CDR1 as SGHDT and CDR2 as YYEEEE. Unmatched junction bases numbered 6, after V lost 3 bases and J lost 3 bases. The CDR3 has 15 amino acids. CDR3 bases: TGTGCCAGCAGCTATACAGGGGACCACAATCAGCCCCAGCATTTT. Protein sequence: CASSYTGDHNQPQHF.

The V and J genes are TRBV29-1 and TRBJ1-1; 11 bases match TRBD1. The length of the CDR3 is 13 residues. Germline lookup yields CDR1 SQVTM and CDR2 ANQGSEA. V gave up 7 bases and J gave up 3 bases; unmatched junction bases: 4. The CDR3 sequence is CSAGTGGYTEAFF. CDR3 sequence (DNA): TGCAGCGCTGGGACAGGGGGATACACTGAAGCTTTCTTT.

Worth noting for this clone: The same CDR3 arises from other DNA sequences in this sample as well. The V call is TRBV2, the J call TRBJ1-1; D gene uncertain. Germline V gene data show CDR1 as SNHLY and CDR2 as FYNNEI. Deletions cut 3 bases from V and 2 bases from J, with 10 bases between. The CDR3 spans 14 residues. The CDR3 nucleotides are TGTGCCAGCAGTGACGGCAGGATTAACACTGAAGCTTTCTTT. As protein: CASSDGRINTEAFF.

This clone was observed a few times. The chain uses TRBV7-3 and TRBJ2-7, with D tentatively TRBD1 (6 bases). Germline V gene lookup returns CDR1 SGHTA and CDR2 FQGTGA. CDR3 length: 13 amino acids. V gave up 1 base and J gave up 5 bases, with 9 bases separating them. CDR3 loop: CASSLIAGDEQYF. The CDR3 nucleotides are TGTGCCAGCAGCTTAATCGCAGGGGACGAGCAGTACTTC. Drawing the rest from reference TRBV7-3 and TRBJ2-7, the complete variable domain is GAGVSQTPSNKVTEKGKYVELRCDPISGHTALYWYRQSLGQGPEFLIYFQGTGAADDSGLPNDRFFAVRPEGSVSTLKIQRTERGDSAVYLCASSLIAGDEQYFGPGTRLTVT.